The 31 T cell receptor beta chains listed next were all sequenced from one sample in a study of T cell responses to AZD1222 COVID-19 vaccine. Clones were read by immunoSEQ multiplex PCR, and TCRdb kept only the in-frame ones, dropping some. The table has over 130,000 clones, almost 90% seen once. The sequences come from peripheral blood, collected 28 days after the second AZD1222 dose. These receptors came from an adult who received the AZD1222 COVID-19 vaccine.

Of note for this clone: The junction and the germline gene differ at one end; a read error may be behind it. This chain uses TRBV7-2 with TRBJ2-1; maybe TRBD2 (5 bases). Germline CDR1 and CDR2: SGHTA and FQGNSA. The CDR3 totals 15 residues. CDR3 bases: TGTGCCAGCAGCCTAGCCCCTAGCTATTACAATGAGCAGTTCTTC. This sequence encodes CASSLAPSYYNEQFF. Full variable domain (missing parts from reference TRBV7-2 and TRBJ2-1): GAGVSQSPSNKVTEKGKDVELRCDPISGHTALYWYRQSLGQGLEFLIYFQGNSAPDKSGLPSDRFSAERTGGSVSTLTIQRTQQEDSAVYLCASSLAPSYYNEQFFGPGTRLTVL.

Of note for this clone: The same CDR3 can be traced to other DNA sequences in this sample. This chain joins TRBV18 and TRBJ1-1; maybe TRBD1 (5 bases). V lost 0 bases and J 1 base, leaving 6 bases between the germline ends. CDR3 length: 14 amino acids. Germline-derived CDR1 and CDR2 are KGHSH and LQKENI. CDR3 sequence (DNA): TGTGCCAGCTCACCACCGGGACGGAACACTGAAGCTTTCTTT. Its translation is CASSPPGRNTEAFF. The full variable domain, with the rest looked up from reference TRBV18 and TRBJ1-1, is NAGVMQNPRHLVRRRGQEARLRCSPMKGHSHVYWYRQLPEEGLKFMVYLQKENIIDESGMPKERFSAEFPKEGPSILRIQQVVRGDSAAYFCASSPPGRNTEAFFGQGTRLTVV.

V is TRBV5-1 and J is TRBJ2-5, with TRBD1 identical over 9 bases. With V trimmed by 4 bases and J by 5 bases, 9 bases remained unmatched. CDR3 length equals 15 residues. Germline CDR1 reads SGHRS; CDR2 reads YFSETQ. The CDR3 sequence: CASSPRTGEGETQYF. The CDR3 DNA reads TGCGCCAGCAGCCCCAGGACAGGGGAGGGGGAGACCCAGTACTTC.

This clone was seen a few times. The V and J genes are TRBV5-4 and TRBJ2-1; unclear D gene. Germline V gene data show CDR1 as SGHNT and CDR2 as YYREEE (reference sequence). The ends were cut back, 4 bases at V and 5 bases at J, with 16 bases in the middle. This CDR3 has 15 amino acids. The CDR3 DNA follows: TGTGCCAGCAGCCGTCGCACTCTCCTAGACAATGAGCAGTTCTTC. It is translated as CASSRRTLLDNEQFF. The full variable domain, completed using reference TRBV5-4 and TRBJ2-1, is ETGVTQSPTHLIKTRGQQVTLRCSSQSGHNTVSWYQQALGQGPQFIFQYYREEENGRGNFPPRFSGLQFPNYSSELNVNALELDDSALYLCASSRRTLLDNEQFFGPGTRLTVL.

The gene calls are TRBV25-1 and TRBJ1-6; weak D call: TRBD1 (6 bases). There are 16 residues in the CDR3. The germline gives CDR1 MGHDK, CDR2 SYGVNS. Trimming pared 3 bases from V and 10 bases from J, leaving 19 bases between. The CDR3 here is CASSDLGRGNESPLHF. CDR3 DNA: TGTGCCAGCAGTGATTTGGGCAGGGGAAACGAATCACCCCTCCACTTT.

The V and J genes are TRBV6-1 and TRBJ1-5, with D unresolved. V was pared by 1 base and J by 4 bases, with 11 bases between. Germline-derived CDR1 and CDR2 are MNHNS and SASEGT. The CDR3 runs to 15 residues. The CDR3 DNA follows: TGTGCCAGCAGTGAAGTGACTTCCGAAAATCAGCCCCAGCATTTT. It encodes CASSEVTSENQPQHF.

The V call is TRBV2, the J call TRBJ2-5; no clear D gene. The ends were cut back, 0 bases at V and 4 bases at J, with 6 bases in the middle. Looked up from germline, CDR1 is SNHLY and CDR2 is FYNNEI. The CDR3 consists of 13 residues. The CDR3 bases are TGTGCCAGCAGTGAAGCCAACCTAGAGACCCAGTACTTC. It yields the protein CASSEANLETQYF.

The rearrangement joins TRBV6-6 to TRBJ2-7; no clear D gene. Germline V CDR1 and CDR2: MNHNY, SVGAGI (reference sequence). V dropped 2 bases and J dropped 0 bases, with 5 bases sitting between them. This CDR3 spans 13 amino acids. This CDR3 reads CASSYSSSYEQYV. The CDR3 nucleotides read TGTGCCAGCAGTTACAGTAGCTCCTACGAGCAGTACGTC.

The V gene is TRBV2, the J gene TRBJ1-1; D possibly corresponds to TRBD1 (5 bases). The CDR3 is made up of 14 amino acids. The V gene lost 7 bases and the J gene lost 3 bases, with 15 bases spanning the gap. Germline V gene sequence: CDR1 SNHLY, CDR2 FYNNEI. The CDR3 DNA follows: TGTGCCAGCAAACCGCAGGGCAGGGACACTGAAGCTTTCTTT. Translation: CASKPQGRDTEAFF.

The rearrangement links TRBV19 to TRBJ2-1, with D possibly matching TRBD1 (5 bases). Germline CDR1 is LNHDA and CDR2 is SQIVND (reference sequence). The CDR3 runs 12 residues. V was shortened by 5 bases and J by 6 bases, with 8 bases between the two germline ends. In DNA form, the CDR3 reads TGTGCCAGTAGTCCCAGGGTCAATGAGCAGTTCTTC. Protein sequence: CASSPRVNEQFF. Full variable domain (missing parts from reference TRBV19 and TRBJ2-1): DGGITQSPKYLFRKEGQNVTLSCEQNLNHDAMYWYRQDPGQGLRLIYYSQIVNDFQKGDIAEGYSVSREKKESFPLTVTSAQKNPTAFYLCASSPRVNEQFFGPGTRLTVL.

CDR3 loop: CASSPRSIEVQHF. The CDR3 nucleotides read TGTGCCAGCAGCCCGAGGTCTATCGAGGTCCAGCATTTT. The gene calls are TRBV7-4 and TRBJ1-5; D remains unclear. CDR3 size: 13 residues. Trimming took off 5 bases at V and 12 bases at J, with 17 bases between the two ends. Germline V CDR1 and CDR2: SGHVT, SQSDAQ.

In this sample, this clone turned up once. This chain joins TRBV30 and TRBJ1-2, with D unclear. Trimming left V 0 bases short and J 5 bases short, with 7 bases between. This CDR3 region has 12 residues. The germline V gene has CDR1 GTSNPN and CDR2 SVGIG (reference sequence). The CDR3 DNA reads as TGTGCCTGGAGTGTACAGCCTTATGGCTACACCTTC. It is translated as CAWSVQPYGYTF.

Only one count was recorded for this clone. The chain uses TRBV9 and TRBJ1-1; D ambiguous. The CDR3 has 14 amino acids. V was clipped by 3 bases and J by 1 base, with 10 bases between them. The germline V gene has CDR1 SGDLS and CDR2 YYNGEE. Written as DNA, the CDR3 is TGTGCCAGCAGCGCGGAGATGAAGAACACTGAAGCTTTCTTT. It translates to CASSAEMKNTEAFF.

The gene calls are TRBV9 and TRBJ2-2; 9 nucleotides agree with TRBD1. Germline V CDR1 and CDR2: SGDLS, YYNGEE. Unmatched junction bases numbered 4, after V lost 3 bases and J lost 4 bases. This CDR3 is 15 amino acids long. The CDR3 loop is CASSATTGGTGELFF. The CDR3 DNA sequence: TGTGCCAGCAGCGCTACGACAGGGGGCACCGGGGAGCTGTTTTTT.

The chain carries TRBV6-5 and TRBJ2-1; D gene unclear. This CDR3 spans 11 amino acids. Germline lookup yields CDR1 MNHEY and CDR2 SVGAGI. Deletions cut 9 bases from V and 10 bases from J, with 13 bases between. The chain's CDR3 is CASNSVVEQFF. CDR3 sequence (DNA): TGTGCCAGTAATTCCGTTGTAGAGCAGTTCTTC.

The gene calls are TRBV21-1 and TRBJ1-2; the table's D gene call, TRBD1, was not cross checked with the DNA. TRBV21-1 corresponds to a pseudogene. The CDR3 has 14 amino acids. This CDR3 reads CASSNGDRVYGYTF. DNA for the CDR3: TGTGCCAGCAGCAATGGGGACAGAGTCTATGGCTACACCTTC.

In this sample, this clone turned up a few times. The chain is built from TRBV5-5 and TRBJ1-5, with 7 bases lining up with TRBD1. CDR3 length equals 16 residues. From germline, CDR1 is SGHKS and CDR2 YYEKEE (reference sequence). With V trimmed by 3 bases and J by 2 bases, 8 bases remained unmatched. CDR3 loop: CASSSTGIYGNQPQHF. CDR3 DNA: TGTGCCAGCAGCTCGACAGGGATTTACGGCAATCAGCCCCAGCATTTT.

The chain employs TRBV7-8 and TRBJ1-5; TRBD1 is a possible D gene (5 bases). The CDR3 runs 16 residues. Trimming removed 1 base from V and 0 bases from J, with 10 bases in between. The germline gives CDR1 SGHVS, CDR2 FQNEAQ. The CDR3 reads CASSLDRGPSNQPQHF. CDR3 DNA sequence: TGTGCCAGCAGCTTAGATCGGGGCCCTAGCAATCAGCCCCAGCATTTT.

This chain joins TRBV10-3 and TRBJ2-1; the match to TRBD2 covers 8 bases. This CDR3 comprises 15 residues. Germline CDR1 ENHRY, CDR2 SYGVKD. V lost 3 bases to trimming and J lost 6 bases; unmatched junction nucleotides: 7. CDR3 in DNA: TGTGCCATCAGTGAATACGGGGGGGCTGGCAATGAGCAGTTCTTC. It is translated as CAISEYGGAGNEQFF.

V and J are TRBV6-5 and TRBJ2-2, with D perhaps assigned TRBD1 or TRBD2 (6 bases each). CDR1 and CDR2 from the germline V gene are MNHEY and SVGAGI. This CDR3 spans 14 amino acids. Trimming removed 5 bases from V and 6 bases from J, with 13 bases in between. CDR3 sequence reads: CASSRTGAAGELFF. CDR3 coding DNA: TGTGCCAGCAGTAGGACGGGGGCGGCCGGGGAGCTGTTTTTT.

The genes are TRBV2 and TRBJ2-6; no clear D gene. With 7 bases removed from V and 0 bases from J, the gap between germline ends came to 10 bases. Germline CDR1 and CDR2: SNHLY and FYNNEI. CDR3 length equals 15 residues. Here the CDR3 reads CASTHPSSGANVLTF. The CDR3 DNA sequence: TGTGCCAGCACTCACCCGAGCTCTGGGGCCAACGTCCTGACTTTC.

The V call is TRBV6-4, the J call TRBJ2-1; D remains ambiguous. This CDR3 comprises 14 residues. Germline V lookup: CDR1 MRHNA, CDR2 SNTAGT. The V and J ends lost 2 bases and 8 bases respectively, with 13 bases between them. The CDR3: CASSDSRQNHEQFF. DNA of the CDR3: TGTGCCAGCAGTGACAGTAGGCAGAACCATGAGCAGTTCTTC.

The chain joins TRBV12-5 to TRBJ2-1; 8 bases are a match to TRBD2. Germline loops: CDR1 LGHNT, CDR2 FRNRAP. After removal of 7 bases from V and 12 bases from J, the junction contained 11 bases not matched to a gene. This CDR3 is built from 13 residues. The CDR3 nucleotides read TGTGCTAGTGTACCCCACCCGGGAGGGAGGCAGTTCTTC. The encoded protein is CASVPHPGGRQFF.

The chain uses TRBV27 and TRBJ1-2, with TRBD1 matching 9 bases. This CDR3 has 17 residues. Trimming took 6 bases from V and 0 from J; bases not matched to a gene: 11. Germline values: CDR1 MNHEY, CDR2 SMNVEV (reference sequence). The CDR3 DNA is TGTGCCAGCAGGTTACGGGGACAGGGATTAACTAACTATGGCTACACCTTC. This gives the protein CASRLRGQGLTNYGYTF.

This clone was observed a single time. The chain uses TRBV3-1 (or the pseudogene TRBV3-2) and TRBJ1-4; D call uncertain. V shed 1 base and J shed 8 bases, with 11 bases lying between them. This CDR3 has 14 residues. Germline V gene data show CDR1 as LGHDT and CDR2 as YNNKEL (reference sequence). CDR3 sequence (DNA): TGTGCCAGCAGCCAAGGTTCGGGAGGAGAAAAACTGTTTTTT. It yields the protein CASSQGSGGEKLFF.

The chain links TRBV28 to TRBJ1-6, with 9 positions matching TRBD1. CDR1 is MDHEN, CDR2 SYDVKM, per germline. With V trimmed by 6 bases and J by 7 bases, 19 bases remained unmatched. This CDR3 has 19 residues. The CDR3 is CASRLPGQGTLTGNSPLHF. The CDR3 nucleotides read TGTGCCAGCAGACTCCCGGGACAGGGTACTTTAACGGGAAATTCACCCCTCCACTTT.

The chain joins TRBV5-1 to TRBJ2-7, with 9 nucleotides matching TRBD1. Germline V CDR1 and CDR2: SGHRS, YFSETQ. The CDR3 sequence is 14 residues long. Trimming took 4 bases from V and 7 from J; bases not matched to a gene: 9. DNA for the CDR3: TGCGCCAGCAGCGGGGGGACAGGGCCGGGGGAGCAGTACTTC. Translating it yields CASSGGTGPGEQYF.

The chain recombines TRBV19 with TRBJ1-1; 7 positions agree with TRBD1. This CDR3 has 18 residues. CDR1 and CDR2 from the germline V gene are LNHDA and SQIVND (reference sequence). V shed 1 base and J 1 base; nucleotides not matched to a gene: 12. The CDR3 reads CASSIVPTGRLRNTEAFF. CDR3 DNA sequence: TGTGCCAGTAGTATAGTCCCGACAGGGAGATTGAGGAACACTGAAGCTTTCTTT.

The CDR3 protein is CATATVGNTIYF. DNA of the CDR3: TGTGCCACTGCGACCGTCGGGAACACCATATATTTT. The chain joins TRBV10-3 to TRBJ1-3, with no clear D. This CDR3 spans 12 amino acids. Trimming pared 10 bases from V and 7 bases from J, leaving 14 bases between. In germline, CDR1 is ENHRY, CDR2 SYGVKD.

V gene TRBV10-2 combines with J gene TRBJ2-3, with a tentative D call TRBD2 (5 bases). The CDR3 runs to 15 residues. The germline gives CDR1 WSHSY, CDR2 SAAADI. V was shortened by 6 bases and J by 1 base, with 14 bases between the two germline ends. The CDR3 protein is CASSRVGVGTDTQYF. The CDR3 DNA reads as TGCGCCAGCAGCCGAGTCGGGGTAGGCACAGATACGCAGTATTTT.

In nucleotides, the CDR3 is TGTGCCAGCAGCACACCAGGGGGGAGCGAGCAGTACTTC. It is translated as CASSTPGGSEQYF. The rearrangement uses TRBV11-2 and TRBJ2-7; TRBD1 is a possible D gene (7 bases). Trimming took 5 bases from V and 6 from J, leaving 14 bases between them. This CDR3 has 13 residues. Germline CDR1 SGHAT, CDR2 FQNNGV.